These T cell receptor beta chains were read from a single sample in a study of shared clonotypes between healthy human individuals. The method was immunoSEQ multiplex PCR; TCRdb's version includes in-frame clones alone and lacks a portion of them. The sample has some 120,000 clones, around 68% seen once; the top ten hold under 25%. Sequencing used memory CD8+ T cells sorted from blood. All receptors derive from a woman in her thirties in good health. CDR3s include the opening cysteine and the closing phenylalanine or tryptophan. D genes are given only for firm matches. Not all rows give a size; the values are once, few, many and, for expanded clones, a class.

clone size: few
J gene: TRBJ1-1
V gene: TRBV6-1
D gene: .
CDR3 protein: CASSELVGSTEAFF
CDR3 DNA: TGTGCCAGCAGTGAATTGGTAGGTTCCACTGAAGCTTTCTTT

clone size: few
J gene: TRBJ1-2
V gene: TRBV28
D gene: .
CDR3 protein: CASSFWAQANYGYTF
CDR3 DNA: TGTGCCAGCAGTTTTTGGGCGCAAGCTAACTATGGCTACACCTTC

clone size: .
J gene: TRBJ2-2
V gene: TRBV5-1
D gene: TRBD2
CDR3 protein: CASSLLAGDTGELFF
CDR3 DNA: TGCGCCAGCAGCCTACTAGCGGGCGACACCGGGGAGCTGTTTTTT

clone size: many
J gene: TRBJ1-1
V gene: TRBV15
D gene: .
CDR3 protein: CATSRDPHQNTEAFF
CDR3 DNA: TGTGCCACCAGCAGAGATCCCCACCAGAACACTGAAGCTTTCTTT

clone size: .
J gene: TRBJ2-7
V gene: TRBV10-3
D gene: TRBD2
CDR3 protein: CAISEFSGSSYEQYF
CDR3 DNA: TGTGCCATCAGTGAGTTTAGCGGGAGCTCCTACGAGCAGTACTTC

clone size: many
J gene: TRBJ2-6
V gene: TRBV15
D gene: .
CDR3 protein: CATSREKGSGANVLTF
CDR3 DNA: TGTGCCACCAGCAGAGAGAAGGGCTCTGGGGCCAACGTCCTGACTTTC

clone size: .
J gene: TRBJ1-2
V gene: TRBV6-5
D gene: .
CDR3 protein: CASSPTGSGDYGYTF
CDR3 DNA: TGTGCCAGCAGTCCTACAGGGTCAGGGGACTATGGCTACACCTTC

clone size: .
J gene: TRBJ2-7
V gene: TRBV6-1
D gene: TRBD1
CDR3 protein: CASGWDRRNEQYF
CDR3 DNA: TGTGCCAGCGGATGGGACAGGAGGAACGAGCAGTACTTC

clone size: .
J gene: TRBJ2-7
V gene: TRBV11-2
D gene: .
CDR3 protein: CASSLVEQIEQYF
CDR3 DNA: TGTGCCAGCAGCTTAGTGGAACAAATAGAGCAGTACTTC

clone size: .
J gene: TRBJ2-1
V gene: TRBV27
D gene: .
CDR3 protein: CASSFIESGEQFF
CDR3 DNA: TGTGCCAGCAGTTTTATTGAATCCGGTGAGCAGTTCTTC

clone size: .
J gene: TRBJ2-1
V gene: TRBV13
D gene: TRBD2
CDR3 protein: CASSEGLARNEQFF
CDR3 DNA: TGTGCCAGCAGCGAAGGACTAGCGCGAAATGAGCAGTTCTTC

clone size: .
J gene: TRBJ2-5
V gene: TRBV6-4
D gene: TRBD1
CDR3 protein: CASSEGQGSETQYF
CDR3 DNA: TGTGCCAGCAGTGAGGGACAGGGGTCGGAGACCCAGTACTTC

clone size: .
J gene: TRBJ2-5
V gene: TRBV7-3
D gene: TRBD1
CDR3 protein: CASSFYQGVVETQYF
CDR3 DNA: TGTGCCAGCAGCTTTTATCAGGGGGTAGTGGAGACCCAGTACTTC

clone size: few
J gene: TRBJ1-3
V gene: TRBV28
D gene: .
CDR3 protein: CATSRGNTIYF
CDR3 DNA: TGTGCCACCTCACGAGGAAACACCATATATTTT

clone size: .
J gene: TRBJ2-1
V gene: TRBV25-1
D gene: .
CDR3 protein: CASSDDSGAYNEQFF
CDR3 DNA: TGTGCCAGCAGTGATGATAGTGGGGCTTACAATGAGCAGTTCTTC

clone size: once
J gene: TRBJ1-5
V gene: TRBV2
D gene: .
CDR3 protein: CASRRAGDHSNQPQHF
CDR3 DNA: TGTGCCAGCAGGCGGGCAGGGGACCATAGCAATCAGCCCCAGCATTTT

clone size: .
J gene: TRBJ1-1
V gene: TRBV14
D gene: .
CDR3 protein: CASSQMMNTEAFF
CDR3 DNA: TGTGCCAGCAGCCAAATGATGAACACTGAAGCTTTCTTT

clone size: .
J gene: TRBJ2-1
V gene: TRBV19
D gene: .
CDR3 protein: CASSMSPTGLYNEQFF
CDR3 DNA: TGTGCCAGTAGTATGAGCCCCACAGGTCTATACAATGAGCAGTTCTTC

clone size: .
J gene: TRBJ2-1
V gene: TRBV18
D gene: TRBD2
CDR3 protein: CASSRLASNNEQFF
CDR3 DNA: TGTGCCAGCTCGCGACTAGCGAGTAACAATGAGCAGTTCTTC

clone size: .
J gene: TRBJ2-1
V gene: TRBV2
D gene: .
CDR3 protein: CASSEEVGGWDYNEQFF
CDR3 DNA: TGTGCCAGCAGTGAAGAGGTGGGGGGCTGGGACTACAATGAGCAGTTCTTC

clone size: few
J gene: TRBJ2-3
V gene: TRBV28
D gene: TRBD2
CDR3 protein: CASSLLGTSGSTDTQYF
CDR3 DNA: TGTGCCAGCAGTTTATTGGGGACTAGCGGGAGCACAGATACGCAGTATTTT

clone size: .
J gene: TRBJ1-5
V gene: TRBV12-2
D gene: .
CDR3 protein: CANNCGPNQPQHF
CDR3 DNA: TGTGCAAACAACTGCGGGCCCAATCAGCCCCAGCATTTT

clone size: .
J gene: TRBJ2-5
V gene: TRBV6-5
D gene: TRBD2
CDR3 protein: CASSSSGSEETQYF
CDR3 DNA: TGTGCCAGCAGTTCCAGCGGGAGTGAAGAGACCCAGTACTTC

clone size: few
J gene: TRBJ2-7
V gene: TRBV6-6
D gene: .
CDR3 protein: CASSRLTRIYEQYF
CDR3 DNA: TGTGCCAGCAGTCGACTGACTAGGATCTACGAGCAGTACTTC

clone size: .
J gene: TRBJ2-3
V gene: TRBV5-1
D gene: .
CDR3 protein: CASSFSSGGNTDTQYF
CDR3 DNA: TGCGCCAGCAGCTTTTCGTCTGGCGGGAACACAGATACGCAGTATTTT

clone size: few
J gene: TRBJ1-5
V gene: TRBV7-3
D gene: TRBD1
CDR3 protein: CASSTRGRGQPQHF
CDR3 DNA: TGTGCCAGCAGCACCAGGGGGCGCGGGCAGCCCCAGCATTTT

clone size: .
J gene: TRBJ2-7
V gene: TRBV10-3
D gene: TRBD1
CDR3 protein: CAISDPTGDPYEQYF
CDR3 DNA: TGTGCCATCAGTGACCCTACAGGGGACCCCTACGAGCAGTACTTC

clone size: medium-sized
J gene: TRBJ2-7
V gene: TRBV7-6
D gene: TRBD2
CDR3 protein: CASSLLAGVGVGEQYF
CDR3 DNA: TGTGCCAGCAGCTTACTTGCGGGAGTAGGGGTGGGCGAGCAGTACTTC

clone size: .
J gene: TRBJ1-2
V gene: TRBV28
D gene: TRBD1
CDR3 protein: CASSLDRELGYTF
CDR3 DNA: TGTGCCAGCAGTCTGGACAGGGAATTGGGCTACACCTTC

clone size: .
J gene: TRBJ1-1
V gene: TRBV27
D gene: .
CDR3 protein: CASSTDRNTEAFF
CDR3 DNA: TGTGCCAGCAGTACCGACAGAAACACTGAAGCTTTCTTT

clone size: .
J gene: TRBJ2-2
V gene: TRBV9
D gene: .
CDR3 protein: CASRGGNTGELFF
CDR3 DNA: TGTGCCAGTCGGGGCGGGAACACCGGGGAGCTGTTTTTT

clone size: .
J gene: TRBJ2-2
V gene: TRBV7-9
D gene: .
CDR3 protein: CASSRRRGDGGELFF
CDR3 DNA: TGTGCCAGCAGCCGCAGACGAGGGGACGGCGGGGAGCTGTTTTTT

clone size: .
J gene: TRBJ2-7
V gene: TRBV28
D gene: .
CDR3 protein: CASSPIPFTGTYEQYF
CDR3 DNA: TGTGCCAGCAGCCCCATCCCCTTTACAGGGACCTATGAGCAGTACTTC

clone size: once
J gene: TRBJ1-1
V gene: TRBV6-1
D gene: .
CDR3 protein: CASCAQGATEAFF
CDR3 DNA: TGTGCCAGCTGTGCGCAGGGAGCCACTGAAGCTTTCTTT

clone size: .
J gene: TRBJ2-1
V gene: TRBV28
D gene: TRBD1
CDR3 protein: CASIDGNRGNEQFF
CDR3 DNA: TGTGCCAGCATAGACGGGAACAGGGGCAATGAGCAGTTCTTC

clone size: many
J gene: TRBJ2-2
V gene: TRBV5-5
D gene: TRBD2
CDR3 protein: CASSLALAGGANTGELFF
CDR3 DNA: TGTGCCAGCAGCTTGGCCCTAGCGGGAGGCGCAAACACCGGGGAGCTGTTTTTT

clone size: .
J gene: TRBJ1-6
V gene: TRBV19
D gene: .
CDR3 protein: CASSIGSFSPLHF
CDR3 DNA: TGTGCCAGTAGTATCGGGAGTTTTTCACCCCTCCACTTT

clone size: .
J gene: TRBJ1-1
V gene: TRBV7-3
D gene: .
CDR3 protein: CASSGRRDNTEAFF
CDR3 DNA: TGTGCCAGCAGCGGGAGGCGCGATAACACTGAAGCTTTCTTT

clone size: .
J gene: TRBJ2-3
V gene: TRBV6-4
D gene: .
CDR3 protein: CASSEDSITQYF
CDR3 DNA: TGTGCCAGCAGTGAAGATAGTATTACGCAGTATTTT

clone size: .
J gene: TRBJ2-5
V gene: TRBV18
D gene: .
CDR3 protein: CASSPGVRELAYQETQYF
CDR3 DNA: TGTGCCAGCTCACCGGGAGTGAGGGAGCTGGCCTACCAAGAGACCCAGTACTTC

clone size: .
J gene: TRBJ1-5
V gene: TRBV9
D gene: .
CDR3 protein: CASSVDGDYQPQHF
CDR3 DNA: TGTGCCAGCAGCGTGGACGGAGACTACCAGCCCCAGCATTTT

clone size: .
J gene: TRBJ2-7
V gene: TRBV27
D gene: .
CDR3 protein: CASTSAGFYEQYF
CDR3 DNA: TGTGCCAGCACCTCCGCAGGGTTCTACGAGCAGTACTTC

clone size: .
J gene: TRBJ2-5
V gene: TRBV7-9
D gene: .
CDR3 protein: CASSPRSQGRLETQYF
CDR3 DNA: TGTGCCAGCAGCCCCCGTTCTCAGGGTCGACTGGAGACCCAGTACTTC

clone size: .
J gene: TRBJ2-3
V gene: TRBV27
D gene: .
CDR3 protein: CASSLLHDTQYF
CDR3 DNA: TGTGCCAGCAGTTTATTGCATGATACGCAGTATTTT

clone size: .
J gene: TRBJ2-3
V gene: TRBV4-1
D gene: .
CDR3 protein: CASSPRGRVGTDTQYF
CDR3 DNA: TGCGCCAGCAGCCCTCGGGGCAGGGTAGGCACAGATACGCAGTATTTT

clone size: .
J gene: TRBJ2-7
V gene: TRBV9
D gene: .
CDR3 protein: CASSGPGTPIYEQYF
CDR3 DNA: TGTGCCAGCAGCGGACCCGGGACACCTATCTACGAGCAGTACTTC